This T cell receptor beta chain came from a study of brain T cells in children with intractable seizures. Study-wide findings and caveats: HCMV serostatus was not known, and viral specificity came from CDR3 similarity only.

V lost 4 bases to trimming and J lost 3 bases; unmatched junction nucleotides: 5. The germline gives CDR1 KGHSH, CDR2 LQKENI. This CDR3 comprises 14 residues. Concerning this clone: The antigen remains unidentified.

TCRdb keeps only in-frame clones here, not all; method: immunoSEQ multiplex PCR. This sample has more than 40,000 clones, with approximately 90% found just once. The sequences come from peripheral blood, collected at surgery. This rearrangement joins TRBV18 to TRBJ1-1; the match to TRBD1 covers 7 bases. This receptor was obtained from a girl aged 2-15 years with tuberous sclerosis and intractable seizures. The CDR3 reads CASSHRGGDTEAFF. CDR3 DNA: TGTGCCAGCTCACACAGGGGCGGGGACACTGAAGCTTTCTTT.